This TCR beta chain was identified in a study of human thymus T cells. The study, taken as a whole, reports: Highly overlapping thymic repertoires among unrelated individuals were reported in related research.

The CDR3 has 14 amino acids. V trimming: 2 bases; J trimming: 3 bases; junction bases outside the gene matches: 3. In germline, CDR1 is LNHNV, CDR2 YYDKDF (reference sequence). In regard to this clone: The antigen remains undetermined.

Data came from immunoSEQ multiplex PCR; TCRdb stores just in-frame clones and leaves some out. The data hold 60,000 to 75,000 clones, with 90% to 95% observed a single time. Thymus tissue for the work was resected from patients undergoing corrective heart surgery. Donors consisted of healthy Finnish infants (having corrective surgery for congenital heart defects). The chain is built from TRBV15 and TRBJ1-1; TRBD1 matches at 7 bases. This TCR derives from a girl under three years old with a congenital heart defect but otherwise immunologically healthy. Material for sequencing was thymus tissue. The CDR3 loop reads CATSRRTGDTEAFF. DNA for the CDR3: TGTGCCACCAGCAGACGTACAGGGGACACTGAAGCTTTCTTT. Drawing the rest from reference TRBV15 and TRBJ1-1, the complete variable domain is DAMVIQNPRYQVTQFGKPVTLSCSQTLNHNVMYWYQQKSSQAPKLLFHYYDKDFNNEADTPDNFQSRRPNTSFCFLDIRSPGLGDTAMYLCATSRRTGDTEAFFGQGTRLTVV.